Presented here are 15 T cell receptor beta chains from one specimen sequenced in a study of beta chain features in type 1 diabetes. General study results and limits: Type 1 diabetes patients had moderately but significantly shorter TCRB CDR3s in all four CD4+ subsets.

The study reverse transcribed the entire isolated RNA, so it sequenced expressed TCRB transcripts. Data came from immunoSEQ multiplex PCR; TCRdb stores just in-frame clones and leaves some out. The data hold around 690,000 clones, with about an eighth observed a single time. Their target antigens are unknown. Material: naive CD4+ T cells from blood. The receptors originated from a man aged 25-40 years with type 1 diabetes.

The V and J genes are TRBV6-5 and TRBJ2-2, with 8 bases aligning to TRBD1. Germline V gene lookup returns CDR1 MNHEY and CDR2 SVGAGI. The junction had 7 bases not matched to a gene; V was cut back by 3 bases and J by 4 bases. This CDR3 spans 16 amino acids. The CDR3 sequence is CASSYSGQGGTGELFF. CDR3 DNA: TGTGCCAGCAGTTATTCCGGACAGGGAGGCACCGGGGAGCTGTTTTTT.

The sample holds a few counts of this clone. The V call is TRBV4-3, the J call TRBJ2-1; D unresolved. V shed 0 bases and J shed 3 bases, with 12 bases lying between them. The CDR3 is 16 residues long. Germline-derived CDR1 and CDR2 are LGHNA and YSLEER. CDR3 sequence reads: CASSQDGAKDYNEQFF. Here the CDR3 DNA reads TGCGCCAGCAGCCAAGATGGAGCGAAAGACTACAATGAGCAGTTCTTC.

This clone was seen only a few times. This chain connects TRBV4-2 to TRBJ1-2, with 9 bases fitting TRBD1. Germline V gene sequence: CDR1 LGHNA, CDR2 YNFKEQ. The CDR3 extends over 17 amino acids. Trimming cost V 0 bases and J 8 bases; bases outside gene matches: 13. The CDR3 region has the DNA TGTGCCAGCAGCCAAGATCCGAAAGGGACAGGGTCTGGCGGCTACACCTTC. Translating gives CASSQDPKGTGSGGYTF.

The V gene is TRBV21-1, the J gene TRBJ1-4. TRBV21-1 is reported as a pseudogene. CDR3 length equals 15 residues. The CDR3 DNA reads TGTGCCAGCAGCAAAGGAGGGTTTTCTAATGAAAAACTGTTTTTT. Its translation is CASSKGGFSNEKLFF.

The V gene is TRBV30, the J gene TRBJ1-2; TRBD1 might be the D (6 bases). The CDR3 extends over 13 amino acids. Trimming took off 7 bases at V and 4 bases at J, with 16 bases between the two ends. Germline CDR1 is GTSNPN and CDR2 is SVGIG (reference sequence). CDR3 nucleotide sequence: TGTGCCTTACTTGGACAGATCGCCTATGGCTACACCTTC. Its protein product is CALLGQIAYGYTF.

This rearrangement joins TRBV7-9 to TRBJ2-5; weak D call: TRBD2 (7 bases). Germline V lookup: CDR1 SEHNR, CDR2 FQNEAQ (reference sequence). With 3 bases removed from V and 5 bases from J, the gap between germline ends came to 10 bases. The CDR3 spans 13 residues. The CDR3 here is CASSFGGQETQYF. CDR3 DNA: TGTGCCAGCAGCTTCGGGGGGCAGGAGACCCAGTACTTC.

This clone was found a few times. V and J are TRBV9 and TRBJ2-3; D might be TRBD2 (5 bases). V was cut by 0 bases and J by 2 bases, with 7 bases left in between. CDR3 length: 14 amino acids. In germline, CDR1 is SGDLS, CDR2 YYNGEE. The CDR3 bases are TGTGCCAGCAGCGTAGGAGGGATCACAGATACGCAGTATTTT. Translated: CASSVGGITDTQYF.

A few counts support this clone. The J gene is TRBJ1-2, the V gene TRBV4-3; a weak D match, TRBD1 (5 bases). This CDR3 is built from 16 residues. CDR1 LGHNA and CDR2 YSLEER come from the germline V gene. The V end lost 0 bases, the J end lost 0 bases, and 11 bases lay between the germline ends. This CDR3 is CASSQDRQSPNYGYTF. The CDR3 DNA reads as TGCGCCAGCAGCCAAGATCGACAGAGCCCTAACTATGGCTACACCTTC.

This clone has just a few counts. V usage is TRBV4-2 and J usage is TRBJ1-2; D is possibly TRBD1 (5 bases). This CDR3 is built from 14 residues. Germline lookup yields CDR1 LGHNA and CDR2 YNFKEQ. Trimming left V 3 bases short and J 3 bases short, with 11 bases between. DNA of the CDR3: TGTGCCAGCAGCCAGTCAGGGATTCACTATGGCTACACCTTC. As protein: CASSQSGIHYGYTF.

V usage is TRBV10-3 and J usage is TRBJ1-1; D is possibly TRBD1 (6 bases). The CDR3 runs to 13 residues. Germline CDR1 ENHRY, CDR2 SYGVKD. V was trimmed by 6 bases and J by 1 base, leaving 9 bases between them. CDR3 coding DNA: TGTGCCATCAGCTTGACAGGGAACACTGAAGCTTTCTTT. This codes for CAISLTGNTEAFF.

This clone was detected only a few times. The V call is TRBV25-1, the J call TRBJ1-1, with D maybe TRBD1 (6 bases). V lost 7 bases to trimming and J lost 5 bases, with 14 bases between them. The CDR3 covers 13 residues. Per germline, CDR1 MGHDK and CDR2 SYGVNS. The CDR3 DNA follows: TGTGCCAGCACGCGGGGGCCGGAAACTGAAGCTTTCTTT. Encoded protein: CASTRGPETEAFF.

V is TRBV6-6 and J is TRBJ1-2; D remains ambiguous. Deletions cut 2 bases from V and 5 bases from J, with 6 bases between. This CDR3 contains 12 residues. Per germline, CDR1 MNHNY and CDR2 SVGAGI (reference sequence). The CDR3 DNA sequence: TGTGCCAGCAGTTACCCGGGGTATGGCTACACCTTC. It codes for CASSYPGYGYTF.

This sequence joins TRBV7-2 and TRBJ2-3, with a possible D match to TRBD2 (5 bases). Germline values: CDR1 SGHTA, CDR2 FQGNSA. V was shortened by 3 bases and J by 1 base, with 14 bases between the two germline ends. CDR3 length: 16 residues. CDR3 residues: CASSLGSVWGTDTQYF. The CDR3, as DNA: TGTGCCAGCAGCTTGGGTAGCGTATGGGGCACAGATACGCAGTATTTT.

This clone was observed a few times. The J gene is TRBJ2-5, the V gene TRBV5-4, with D tentatively TRBD2 (5 bases). The CDR3 runs to 13 residues. Trimming pared 0 bases from V and 4 bases from J, leaving 7 bases between. Germline-derived CDR1 and CDR2 are SGHNT and YYREEE (reference sequence). This CDR3 is CASSLAAGETQYF. The CDR3 DNA follows: TGTGCCAGCAGCTTGGCGGCGGGAGAGACCCAGTACTTC.

This clone was picked up a small number of times. This chain connects TRBV18 to TRBJ2-7; D may be TRBD1 (6 bases). V lost 0 bases and J 3 bases, leaving 9 bases between the germline ends. The CDR3 is made up of 14 amino acids. The germline CDR1 and CDR2 sequences are KGHSH and LQKENI. The CDR3 loop reads CASSPPGAGYEQYF. Here the CDR3 DNA reads TGTGCCAGCTCACCACCGGGGGCAGGCTACGAGCAGTACTTC.